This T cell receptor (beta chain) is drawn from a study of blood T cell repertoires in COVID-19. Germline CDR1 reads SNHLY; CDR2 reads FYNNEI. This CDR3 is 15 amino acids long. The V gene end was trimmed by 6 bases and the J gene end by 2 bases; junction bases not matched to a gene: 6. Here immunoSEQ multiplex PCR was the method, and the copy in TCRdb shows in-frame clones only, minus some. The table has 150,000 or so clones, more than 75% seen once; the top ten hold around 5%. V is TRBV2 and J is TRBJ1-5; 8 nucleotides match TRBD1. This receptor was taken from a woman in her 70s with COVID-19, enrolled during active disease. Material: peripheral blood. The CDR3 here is CASRWTGLGNQPQHF. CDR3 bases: TGTGCCAGCAGATGGACAGGGTTAGGCAATCAGCCCCAGCATTTT.